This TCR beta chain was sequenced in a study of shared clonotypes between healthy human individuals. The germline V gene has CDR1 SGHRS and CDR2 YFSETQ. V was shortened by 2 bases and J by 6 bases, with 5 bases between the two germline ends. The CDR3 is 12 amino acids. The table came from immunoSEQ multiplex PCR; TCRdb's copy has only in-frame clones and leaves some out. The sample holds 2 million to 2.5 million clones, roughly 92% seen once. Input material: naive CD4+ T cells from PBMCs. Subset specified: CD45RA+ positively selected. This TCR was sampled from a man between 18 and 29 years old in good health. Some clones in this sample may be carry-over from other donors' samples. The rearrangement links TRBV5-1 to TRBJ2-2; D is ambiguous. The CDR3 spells CASSFSSGELFF. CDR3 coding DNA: TGCGCCAGCAGCTTTTCATCCGGGGAGCTGTTTTTT.